This T cell receptor (beta chain) comes out of a study of cytomegalovirus exposure and HLA in healthy donors. Findings and limits, study-wide: The listing of 150 or so TCR beta chains classed them as cytomegalovirus-associated.

Germline loops: CDR1 ENHRY, CDR2 SYGVKD. V was clipped by 5 bases and J by 1 base; unmatched bases: 1. The CDR3 sequence is 13 residues long. Turning to this clone: Its antigen is unknown.

This table comes from immunoSEQ multiplex PCR, and its TCRdb copy is limited to in-frame clones, with some not included. Found here are 330,000 or so clones, roughly 85% of them singletons; the top ten hold 0.65% to 0.85%. J is TRBJ2-7 and V is TRBV10-3, with 8 bases fitting TRBD2. Sequenced: PBMCs. The receptor was derived from a woman between 18 and 30 years old in good health and CMV-seronegative. Written as DNA, the CDR3 is TGTGCCATCAGTAGCGGGGGATCCTACGAGCAGTACTTC. It codes for CAISSGGSYEQYF.